The 2 T cell receptor beta chains given below trace back to one sample, sequenced in a study of CD8+CD57+ T cells in acquired aplastic anemia. Genomic DNA served as template for TCR beta VDJ and CDR3 profiling. In TCRdb, the reads were re-called with MiXCR into one record per CDR3 protein. The data hold about 400,000 distinct CDR3 sequences, with approximately 70% observed a single time. Material for sequencing was sorted CD4+, CD8+, or CD8+CD57+ T cells (not recorded which) from PBMCs. The receptors shown here come from a human donor in good health, serving as a control.

This clonotype was counted many times. The chain carries TRBV15 and TRBJ2-7; D gene uncertain. Trimming shortened V by 0 bases and J by 4 bases, and 7 bases separated the two germline ends. The CDR3 is 13 residues long. The V gene's germline CDR1 is LNHNV and CDR2 YYDKDF (reference sequence). This chain's CDR3 is CATSRDQGYEQYF. CDR3 bases: TGTGCCACCAGCAGAGATCAAGGTTACGAGCAGTACTTC.

J is TRBJ2-3 and V is TRBV9; 9 bases are a match to TRBD2. In germline, CDR1 is SGDLS, CDR2 YYNGEE. The CDR3 sequence is 14 residues long. V shed 7 bases, J shed 6 bases, and the junction held 9 bases outside the gene matches. The CDR3 DNA is TGTGCCAGCGGCTTCGCGGGGGGGACGGATACGCAGTATTTT. Its protein product is CASGFAGGTDTQYF.